The rows below give T cell receptor beta chains drawn from one sample of a study of shared clonotypes between healthy human individuals. Sequencing was performed with immunoSEQ multiplex PCR; in TCRdb, only in-frame clones are kept and a portion is missing. Of some 1,400,000 clones listed, roughly 97% are singletons. The sequencing sample was made of naive CD4+ T cells sorted from blood. These receptors all stem from a man in his thirties or forties in good health. CDR3s include the opening cysteine and the closing phenylalanine or tryptophan. D genes are given only for firm matches. Clone size is not always given. Where it is, it says once, few, many or a class for expanded clones.

>TRBJ2-4|TRBD2|TRBV18|-
TGTGCCAGCTCACCAAGTGTACAGACTAGCGGGACGAGGGTATCCAAAAACATTCAGTACTTC
CASSPSVQTSGTRVSKNIQYF
>TRBJ2-1|TRBD2|TRBV10-3|-
TGTGCCAGCGGGACTATCTCCTACAATGAGCAGTTCTTC
CASGTISYNEQFF
>TRBJ1-3|-|TRBV5-4|-
TGTGCCAGCAGCTTGGAACCGGGCAGAACCCCTCGCTCTGGAAACACCATATATTTT
CASSLEPGRTPRSGNTIYF
>TRBJ2-3|TRBD2|TRBV30|-
TGTGCCTGGAGCCTTGGACTAGCGGGAGGTCCAGATACGCAGTATTTT
CAWSLGLAGGPDTQYF
>TRBJ2-5|-|TRBV11-2|once
TGTGCCAGCAGCTTAAGAGGGACCCAAGAGACCCAGTACTTC
CASSLRGTQETQYF
>TRBJ2-5|TRBD1|TRBV6-6|-
TGTGCCAGCAGCACCGGGACAGGGAGCGAGACCCAGTACTTC
CASSTGTGSETQYF
>TRBJ2-3|TRBD1|TRBV6-5|once
TGTGCCAGCAGTCTCGGGACAGGGACAGATACGCAGTATTTT
CASSLGTGTDTQYF
>TRBJ1-5|-|TRBV6-5|-
TGTGCCAGCAGTTACTCAGGGCAGCTGCCCCAGCATTTT
CASSYSGQLPQHF
>TRBJ2-3|TRBD2|TRBV4-2|-
TGTGCCAGCAGCCAAGGAGAGACTAGCGGGAAAGATACGCAGTATTTT
CASSQGETSGKDTQYF
>TRBJ2-2|-|TRBV7-9|-
TGTGCCAGCAGCTTAGCTGGAGGGAACACCGGGGAGCTGTTTTTT
CASSLAGGNTGELFF
>TRBJ2-3|-|TRBV7-2|-
TGTGCCAGCAGCTCCTGGGGAGATACGCAGTATTTT
CASSSWGDTQYF
>TRBJ1-3|-|TRBV18|-
TGTGCCAGCTCACCACCAGGGGCCCCTGGAAACACCATATATTTT
CASSPPGAPGNTIYF
>TRBJ1-1|-|TRBV2|-
TGTGCCAGCCCTGGGGATAATCCGGGGGAAGCTTTCTTT
CASPGDNPGEAFF
>TRBJ2-2|-|TRBV5-6|-
TGTGCCAGCAGCCTACTTGATGCACCGAACACCGGGGAGCTGTTTTTT
CASSLLDAPNTGELFF
>TRBJ2-1|-|TRBV27|-
TGTGCCAGCAGCCAGACTAGGTTTGGTAATGAGCAGTTCTTC
CASSQTRFGNEQFF